This passage covers 27 T cell receptor beta chains from one sample sequenced in a study of blood T cell repertoires in COVID-19 (dated by TCRdb to 2019 to 2021). Receptor libraries were prepared by the immunoSEQ multiplex PCR assay. The source is immuneACCESS, and TCRdb retained only in-frame sequences with V and J called. Part of the clones is not carried over; for the studies checked, unresolved V genes explain less than half of this, and the remainder is unexplained. In this sample the table shows 80,000 or so clones, roughly four fifths of which occur a single time. About 7.4% of the sample rests with the top ten. Source material: peripheral blood. The receptors come from a human donor in a cohort sampled during active COVID-19.

The chain recombines TRBV7-3 with TRBJ1-2, with a weak D call TRBD1 (6 bases). The CDR3 is 14 residues long. Germline V gene sequence: CDR1 SGHTA, CDR2 FQGTGA. V lost 2 bases to trimming and J lost 6 bases, with 13 bases between them. The CDR3 here is CASSLGGPQDGYTF. The CDR3 nucleotides are TGTGCCAGCAGCTTAGGGGGCCCTCAGGATGGCTACACCTTC. The full variable domain, its missing parts supplied by reference TRBV7-3 and TRBJ1-2, is GAGVSQTPSNKVTEKGKYVELRCDPISGHTALYWYRQSLGQGPEFLIYFQGTGAADDSGLPNDRFFAVRPEGSVSTLKIQRTERGDSAVYLCASSLGGPQDGYTFGSGTRLTVV.

The chain links TRBV7-8 to TRBJ1-3; TRBD1 aligns across 7 bases. The CDR3 extends over 15 amino acids. V was clipped by 6 bases and J by 4 bases; unmatched bases: 9. Per the germline V gene, CDR1 is SGHVS and CDR2 is FQNEAQ. The DNA for the CDR3 is TGTGCCAGCAGTTCTATGGGGACAGTAGGAAACACCATATATTTT. Translating gives CASSSMGTVGNTIYF.

This clone turned up a few times. The chain carries TRBV7-2 and TRBJ1-5; TRBD1 is a possible D gene (5 bases). With 1 base removed from V and 2 bases from J, the gap between germline ends came to 9 bases. The CDR3 runs 15 residues. CDR1 and CDR2 (germline): SGHTA, FQGNSA. Written as DNA, the CDR3 is TGTGCCAGCAGCTTAGGACCCAGGGGCAATCAGCCCCAGCATTTT. This sequence encodes CASSLGPRGNQPQHF. The variable domain in full, completed from reference TRBV7-2 and TRBJ1-5, reads GAGVSQSPSNKVTEKGKDVELRCDPISGHTALYWYRQSLGQGLEFLIYFQGNSAPDKSGLPSDRFSAERTGGSVSTLTIQRTQQEDSAVYLCASSLGPRGNQPQHFGDGTRLSIL.

This rearrangement joins TRBV27 to TRBJ1-5; 7 nucleotides line up with TRBD1. The germline CDR1 and CDR2 sequences are MNHEY and SMNVEV (reference sequence). J gave up 6 bases and V 4 bases, and 6 bases lay outside the gene matches. The CDR3 spans 14 residues. In DNA form, the CDR3 reads TGTGCCAGCAGTTCTGACAGGGCAGTTCAGCCCCAGCATTTT. It translates to CASSSDRAVQPQHF.

The CDR3 sequence: CASSLPGQGKDGYTF. In DNA, the CDR3 is TGTGCCAGCAGTTTGCCGGGACAGGGGAAAGATGGCTACACCTTC. The rearrangement joins TRBV27 to TRBJ1-2; 10 bases agree with TRBD1. Germline V CDR1 and CDR2: MNHEY, SMNVEV (reference sequence). There are 15 residues in the CDR3. V lost 3 bases to trimming and J lost 6 bases; unmatched junction nucleotides: 7.

This rearrangement joins TRBV7-6 to TRBJ2-1; TRBD2 might be the D (5 bases). The germline CDR1 and CDR2 sequences are SGHVS and FNYEAQ. V lost 1 base, J lost 10 bases, and 11 bases lay in between. The CDR3 covers 13 residues. CDR3 bases: TGTGCCAGCAGCTTAGATGAGGGTCAGGAGCAGTTCTTC. Amino acids: CASSLDEGQEQFF.

The chain links TRBV2 to TRBJ1-1; no clear D gene. CDR1 and CDR2 from the germline V gene are SNHLY and FYNNEI. The CDR3 has 13 residues. V was clipped by 3 bases and J by 3 bases, with 8 bases between them. DNA for the CDR3: TGTGCCAGCAGTGAGGTACGAGACACTGAAGCTTTCTTT. Encoded protein: CASSEVRDTEAFF.

The J gene is TRBJ2-1, the V gene TRBV6-5; 10 nucleotides align to TRBD1. The V and J ends lost 3 bases and 13 bases, in that order; junction bases with no gene match: 6. Germline V lookup: CDR1 MNHEY, CDR2 SVGAGI. The CDR3 consists of 13 residues. The CDR3 region is CASSYDRGRPQFF. The DNA of the CDR3 is TGTGCCAGCAGTTATGACAGGGGGCGCCCTCAGTTCTTC.

The chain joins TRBV5-4 to TRBJ1-1; D not resolved. V lost 4 bases and J 3 bases, leaving 10 bases between the germline ends. Germline V lookup: CDR1 SGHNT, CDR2 YYREEE (reference sequence). The length of the CDR3 is 13 residues. Written as DNA, the CDR3 is TGTGCCAGCAGCATAAACGGTTACACTGAAGCTTTCTTT. It codes for CASSINGYTEAFF.

The chain links TRBV19 to TRBJ2-5; 7 bases fit TRBD1. With V trimmed by 6 bases and J by 0 bases, 1 base remained unmatched. Looked up from germline, CDR1 is LNHDA and CDR2 is SQIVND (reference sequence). The CDR3 totals 13 residues. CDR3 bases: TGTGCCAGTAGACAGGGGAACCAAGAGACCCAGTACTTC. It translates to CASRQGNQETQYF. The variable domain in full, with the rest retrieved from reference TRBV19 and TRBJ2-5, is DGGITQSPKYLFRKEGQNVTLSCEQNLNHDAMYWYRQDPGQGLRLIYYSQIVNDFQKGDIAEGYSVSREKKESFPLTVTSAQKNPTAFYLCASRQGNQETQYFGPGTRLLVL.

This chain uses TRBV6-5 with TRBJ2-1; tentatively, D is TRBD2 (6 bases). Between the trimmed V and J ends, which lost 2 bases and 7 bases, there was a span of 12 bases. The CDR3 length is 14 residues. Per germline, CDR1 MNHEY and CDR2 SVGAGI. CDR3 coding DNA: TGTGCCAGCAGTTACGGAGGGCGCGATAATGAGCAGTTCTTC. Translation gives CASSYGGRDNEQFF.

The chain has TRBV19 and TRBJ1-4; D not resolved. The CDR3 sequence is 16 residues long. Germline CDR1 reads LNHDA; CDR2 reads SQIVND (reference sequence). V was clipped by 3 bases and J by 8 bases, with 19 bases between them. CDR3 sequence: CASSIGRKEVGEKLFF. CDR3 DNA: TGTGCCAGTAGTATTGGCCGGAAGGAGGTAGGGGAAAAACTGTTTTTT.

The chain recombines TRBV4-2 with TRBJ1-5; no clear D. V lost 1 base and J lost 0, with 13 bases in between. CDR1 and CDR2 from the germline V gene are LGHNA and YNFKEQ. The CDR3 runs 17 residues. The chain's CDR3 is CASSQVAEFYSNQPQHF. In DNA, the CDR3 is TGTGCCAGCAGCCAAGTCGCAGAATTTTATAGCAATCAGCCCCAGCATTTT.

The chain joins TRBV7-8 to TRBJ2-7, with D perhaps TRBD2 (5 bases). Germline CDR1 reads SGHVS; CDR2 reads FQNEAQ. Trimming stripped 4 bases from V and 0 bases from J, with 13 bases between. This CDR3 comprises 15 residues. CDR3 in DNA: TGTGCCAGCAGCTCCCCGGGGATGAGCTCCTACGAGCAGTACTTC. Encoded protein: CASSSPGMSSYEQYF.

This clone came up a few times. This sequence joins TRBV4-2 and TRBJ2-5; perhaps TRBD2 as D (5 bases). Between the trimmed V and J ends, which lost 4 bases and 4 bases, there was a span of 22 bases. Germline V gene data show CDR1 as LGHNA and CDR2 as YNFKEQ. The CDR3 contains 17 residues. CDR3 in amino acids: CASSLRGASWKGETQYF. CDR3 DNA: TGTGCCAGCAGCCTTAGAGGTGCTAGCTGGAAGGGAGAGACCCAGTACTTC.

This clone has a handful of counts. This rearrangement joins TRBV18 to TRBJ1-1, with 7 bases that match TRBD1. Losses at the gene ends were 3 bases for V and 8 bases for J; bases not matched to a gene: 3. The CDR3 contains 12 residues. CDR1 and CDR2 (germline): KGHSH, LQKENI. CDR3 coding DNA: TGTGCCAGCTCACCTGGGGACAGCGAAGCTTTCTTT. It translates to CASSPGDSEAFF.

In this sample, this clone turned up a few times. V usage is TRBV19 and J usage is TRBJ1-1; 9 bases are a match to TRBD1. Trimming at V came to 3 bases and at J to 6 bases, leaving 8 bases not matched to a gene. The CDR3 sequence is 15 residues long. Germline CDR1 reads LNHDA; CDR2 reads SQIVND (reference sequence). The CDR3 nucleotides read TGTGCCAGTAGTATCCCCCGACAGGGGGACCCTGAAGCTTTCTTT. Residues: CASSIPRQGDPEAFF.

The chain is built from TRBV18 and TRBJ1-2; 7 bases align to TRBD1. Germline assignment: CDR1 KGHSH and CDR2 LQKENI. The length of the CDR3 is 15 residues. J gave up 9 bases and V 2 bases, and 12 bases lay outside the gene matches. Here the CDR3 reads CASSPLDTGVESYTF. In DNA form, the CDR3 reads TGTGCCAGCTCACCATTGGATACAGGGGTGGAAAGCTACACCTTC.

The chain carries TRBV19 and TRBJ1-2; 8 bases fit TRBD1. Germline values: CDR1 LNHDA, CDR2 SQIVND (reference sequence). The length of the CDR3 is 13 residues. Germline trimming cut 7 bases from V and 8 bases from J; bases unmatched to any gene: 9. Here the CDR3 DNA reads TGTGCCAGTACCCAGACAGGGGTGGCGGGCTACACCTTC. Its protein product is CASTQTGVAGYTF.

The chain is built from TRBV4-3 and TRBJ1-2; perhaps TRBD1 as D (5 bases). The CDR3 runs 15 residues. Between the trimmed V and J ends, which lost 0 bases and 2 bases, there was a span of 10 bases. The germline V gene encodes CDR1 LGHNA and CDR2 YSLEER. As DNA, the CDR3 is TGCGCCAGCAGCCAAGAGGTTCCAGGGAACTATGGCTACACCTTC. It is translated as CASSQEVPGNYGYTF.

This clone showed up just a few times. The chain uses TRBV6-6 and TRBJ1-6; D unresolved. This CDR3 spans 13 amino acids. Between the trimmed V and J ends, which lost 2 bases and 9 bases, there was a span of 8 bases. CDR1 and CDR2 (germline): MNHNY, SVGAGI (reference sequence). The CDR3 DNA is TGTGCCAGCAGTTACGAGATTAGTTCACCCCTCCACTTT. This gives the protein CASSYEISSPLHF.

The V call is TRBV19, the J call TRBJ1-1; the D gene is possibly TRBD1 (5 bases). Germline values: CDR1 LNHDA, CDR2 SQIVND (reference sequence). This CDR3 spans 13 amino acids. The V end was cut by 7 bases, the J end by 5 bases, with 14 bases between. The CDR3 DNA sequence: TGTGCCAGTACCGCAGGGTGGTGGACTGAAGCTTTCTTT. Encoded protein: CASTAGWWTEAFF.

The V gene is TRBV11-3, the J gene TRBJ2-7, with TRBD2 as a possible D gene (5 bases). Trimming removed 0 bases at V and 7 bases at J, with 13 bases between. The CDR3 sequence is 14 residues long. The V gene's germline CDR1 is SGHNT and CDR2 YENEEA. As DNA, the CDR3 is TGTGCCAGCAGCTTAGATCATCTAGCTGGAGAGCAGTACTTC. It encodes CASSLDHLAGEQYF.

The chain couples TRBV7-8 to TRBJ2-1; D is possibly TRBD2 (5 bases). V lost 6 bases and J 0 bases, leaving 12 bases between the germline ends. Per the germline V gene, CDR1 is SGHVS and CDR2 is FQNEAQ. The CDR3 has 15 amino acids. CDR3 protein: CASRKADSSYNEQFF. In DNA, the CDR3 is TGTGCCAGCAGGAAAGCGGATAGCTCCTACAATGAGCAGTTCTTC.

This chain uses TRBV19 with TRBJ1-5; 9 nucleotides match TRBD1. The CDR3 totals 14 residues. Germline CDR1 reads LNHDA; CDR2 reads SQIVND (reference sequence). J lost 11 bases, V lost 8 bases, and 13 bases had no gene match. The CDR3 loop reads CASSGTGTISTQHF. The CDR3 DNA is TGTGCCAGTTCCGGGACAGGGACCATTTCGACCCAGCATTTT.

The chain joins TRBV7-3 to TRBJ2-5; D gene ambiguous. V lost 2 bases to trimming and J lost 7 bases, with 8 bases between them. From germline, CDR1 is SGHTA and CDR2 FQGTGA. The CDR3 sequence is 12 residues long. The CDR3 reads CASSLPYGTQYF. CDR3 nucleotide sequence: TGTGCCAGCAGCTTACCCTACGGGACCCAGTACTTC.

The V call is TRBV5-6, the J call TRBJ1-1; a weak D match, TRBD1 (6 bases). Trimming shortened V by 0 bases and J by 6 bases, and 18 bases separated the two germline ends. Germline V gives CDR1 SGHDT, CDR2 YYEEEE. CDR3 length: 16 amino acids. This CDR3 reads CASSLAGGPFFSEAFF. In DNA form, the CDR3 reads TGTGCCAGCAGCTTGGCCGGGGGGCCTTTTTTCTCTGAAGCTTTCTTT.